What follows are 19 T cell receptor beta chains derived from one specimen sequenced in a study of tumor-infiltrating lymphocytes in localized non-small cell lung cancer. Assay used: immunoSEQ multiplex PCR; TCRdb lists only in-frame clones, some missing. There are about 3,000 clones in the sample; roughly 45% occur only once, and approximately 20% lies in the top ten. Material for sequencing was uninvolved lung tissue not adjacent to the tumor. These receptors all come from a human donor with non-small cell lung cancer.

The chain is built from TRBV29-1 and TRBJ1-5, with 8 nucleotides matching TRBD1. The junction had 7 bases not matched to a gene; V was cut back by 5 bases and J by 4 bases. This CDR3 region has 14 residues. The germline V gene encodes CDR1 SQVTM and CDR2 ANQGSEA. The DNA for the CDR3 is TGCAGCGTTACGACAGGGGAGCTGAATCAGCCCCAGCATTTT. Translated: CSVTTGELNQPQHF.

This clone is deemed medium-sized (0.01 to 0.1%). The chain carries TRBV7-2 and TRBJ1-3; 8 positions match TRBD1. V shed 5 bases and J 0 bases; nucleotides not matched to a gene: 15. CDR1 is SGHTA and CDR2 is FQGNSA in the germline V gene. The CDR3 spans 19 residues. The CDR3 DNA sequence: TGTGCCAGCAGCCCCCGGGCAGGGGGCCGAATCTTCTCTGGAAACACCATATATTTT. Translating gives CASSPRAGGRIFSGNTIYF.

This clone was detected only a few times. The chain employs TRBV28 and TRBJ2-7, with D maybe TRBD1 (5 bases). Germline V gene lookup returns CDR1 MDHEN and CDR2 SYDVKM. Trimming took 7 bases from V and 1 from J, leaving 17 bases between them. The CDR3 extends over 15 amino acids. CDR3 region: CASTQASDNSYEQYF. The CDR3 region has the DNA TGTGCCAGCACCCAAGCATCGGACAATTCCTACGAGCAGTACTTC.

The chain employs TRBV4-3 and TRBJ2-1; no reliable D call. The CDR3 extends over 15 amino acids. The ends were cut back, 4 bases at V and 5 bases at J, with 15 bases in the middle. Germline CDR1 reads LGHNA; CDR2 reads YSLEER. The CDR3 reads CASSPRWRRNNEQFF. CDR3 coding DNA: TGCGCCAGCAGCCCCCGGTGGCGGAGAAACAATGAGCAGTTCTTC.

V and J are TRBV4-3 and TRBJ1-4; maybe TRBD1 (5 bases). Germline assignment: CDR1 LGHNA and CDR2 YSLEER. The CDR3 is made up of 15 amino acids. V lost 5 bases to trimming and J lost 7 bases, with 17 bases between them. The CDR3 spells CASSARRAGPEKLFF. The CDR3 DNA reads as TGCGCCAGCAGCGCCCGCCGGGCAGGGCCTGAAAAACTGTTTTTT.

This clone has more than one count but fewer than ten. V is TRBV7-9 and J is TRBJ1-4; 7 positions agree with TRBD1. Losses at the gene ends were 1 base for V and 1 base for J; bases not matched to a gene: 3. Germline V gene data show CDR1 as SEHNR and CDR2 as FQNEAQ (reference sequence). This CDR3 is 16 amino acids long. The CDR3 region has the DNA TGTGCCAGCAGCTTAGGTCGACAGGGAACTAATGAAAAACTGTTTTTT. This translates into CASSLGRQGTNEKLFF.

This clone qualifies as medium-sized. Other DNA sequences of this sample code for an identical CDR3. The chain is built from TRBV9 and TRBJ2-1, with D hard to call. The CDR3 consists of 15 residues. Germline V gives CDR1 SGDLS, CDR2 YYNGEE. Trimming removed 0 bases at V and 0 bases at J, with 7 bases between. CDR3 DNA sequence: TGTGCCAGCAGCGTAGTGGGCGTCTCCTACAATGAGCAGTTCTTC. Residues: CASSVVGVSYNEQFF. Full variable domain (outside the CDR3, taken from reference TRBV9 and TRBJ2-1): DSGVTQTPKHLITATGQRVTLRCSPRSGDLSVYWYQQSLDQGLQFLIQYYNGEERAKGNILERFSAQQFPDLHSELNLSSLELGDSALYFCASSVVGVSYNEQFFGPGTRLTVL.

V is TRBV2 and J is TRBJ2-1; 11 bases align to TRBD1. The J segment lost 0 bases and the V segment lost 6 bases, leaving 7 bases of the junction unmatched. This CDR3 has 17 residues. The V gene's germline CDR1 is SNHLY and CDR2 FYNNEI. In DNA, the CDR3 is TGTGCCAGCAGCGGACAGGGGGCTTCTATCTCCTACAATGAGCAGTTCTTC. This translates into CASSGQGASISYNEQFF.

This clone rates as medium-sized. The genes are TRBV27 and TRBJ1-4; TRBD1 is a possible D gene (6 bases). The CDR3 covers 13 residues. V lost 8 bases to trimming and J lost 5 bases, with 12 bases between them. Germline V lookup: CDR1 MNHEY, CDR2 SMNVEV (reference sequence). For the CDR3, the DNA is TGTGCCAGCGCCGACAGGTTCAATGAAAAACTGTTTTTT. It codes for CASADRFNEKLFF. The whole variable domain, filled in from reference TRBV27 and TRBJ1-4, reads EAQVTQNPRYLITVTGKKLTVTCSQNMNHEYMSWYRQDPGLGLRQIYYSMNVEVTDKGDVPEGYKVSRKEKRNFPLILESPSPNQTSLYFCASADRFNEKLFFGSGTQLSVL.

V and J are TRBV4-3 and TRBJ2-5; perhaps TRBD1 as D (8 bases). Trimming stripped 3 bases from V and 5 bases from J, with 22 bases between. CDR1 and CDR2 (germline): LGHNA, YSLEER. The CDR3 is 17 residues long. CDR3: CASSQGSGQGGWETQYF. The CDR3 coding sequence is TGCGCCAGCAGCCAGGGCTCCGGACAGGGAGGGTGGGAGACCCAGTACTTC.

V and J are TRBV7-9 and TRBJ1-1; a possible D gene is TRBD1 (6 bases). CDR1 SEHNR and CDR2 FQNEAQ come from the germline V gene (reference sequence). The ends were cut back, 5 bases at V and 5 bases at J, with 12 bases in the middle. The CDR3 extends over 13 amino acids. In DNA, the CDR3 is TGTGCCAGCAGCGCCCCAGGGGAGACTGAAGCTTTCTTT. It translates to CASSAPGETEAFF.

The chain employs TRBV6-5 and TRBJ1-3; D is possibly TRBD1 (5 bases). This CDR3 region has 10 residues. CDR1 and CDR2 (germline): MNHEY, SVGAGI. CDR3 coding DNA: TGTGCGGTGGGGAGGGGAACCATATATTTT. Its protein is CAVGRGTIYF.

This chain uses TRBV11-2 with TRBJ2-7; no clear D. Trimming stripped 0 bases from V and 7 bases from J, with 7 bases between. The germline V gene has CDR1 SGHAT and CDR2 FQNNGV. The CDR3 sequence is 12 residues long. The CDR3 nucleotides read TGTGCCAGCAGCTTAGAATCAGATGAGCAGTACTTC. This codes for CASSLESDEQYF.

This clone rates as medium-sized. The sample has other DNA sequences that encode this CDR3 too. The chain joins TRBV19 to TRBJ1-1, with 9 bases lining up with TRBD1. The germline gives CDR1 LNHDA, CDR2 SQIVND (reference sequence). This CDR3 is built from 13 residues. Trimming cost V 6 bases and J 4 bases; bases outside gene matches: 3. CDR3 loop: CASSSDRGTEAFF. DNA of the CDR3: TGTGCCAGTAGCTCGGACAGGGGCACTGAAGCTTTCTTT. Looking up the rest from reference TRBV19 and TRBJ1-1 gives the full variable domain: DGGITQSPKYLFRKEGQNVTLSCEQNLNHDAMYWYRQDPGQGLRLIYYSQIVNDFQKGDIAEGYSVSREKKESFPLTVTSAQKNPTAFYLCASSSDRGTEAFFGQGTRLTVV.

The chain links TRBV7-2 to TRBJ1-5, with D hard to call. The germline V gene encodes CDR1 SGHTA and CDR2 FQGNSA. The CDR3 spans 14 residues. The ends were cut back, 5 bases at V and 2 bases at J, with 10 bases in the middle. The CDR3 coding sequence is TGTGCCAGCAGCCTAAAGTGGGGCAATCAGCCCCAGCATTTT. Translated: CASSLKWGNQPQHF.

The chain has TRBV29-1 and TRBJ2-7, with D perhaps TRBD1 (6 bases). Germline lookup yields CDR1 SQVTM and CDR2 ANQGSEA. The V and J ends lost 4 bases and 0 bases respectively, with 13 bases between them. This CDR3 has 14 residues. For the CDR3, the DNA is TGCAGCGTTGCTGGACAGCGGAGCTCCTACGAGCAGTACTTC. Translation gives CSVAGQRSSYEQYF.

The V and J genes are TRBV30 and TRBJ2-1; D gene ambiguous. CDR3 size: 12 residues. Trimming pared 2 bases from V and 5 bases from J, leaving 7 bases between. The germline gives CDR1 GTSNPN, CDR2 SVGIG (reference sequence). The DNA for the CDR3 is TGTGCCTGGAGTATGGGGAACAATGAGCAGTTCTTC. Its protein is CAWSMGNNEQFF. Full variable domain (missing parts from reference TRBV30 and TRBJ2-1): SQTIHQWPATLVQPVGSPLSLECTVEGTSNPNLYWYRQAAGRGLQLLFYSVGIGQISSEVPQNLSASRPQDRQFILSSKKLLLSDSGFYLCAWSMGNNEQFFGPGTRLTVL.

The chain combines TRBV19 with TRBJ2-3; the match to TRBD1 covers 8 bases. J gave up 3 bases and V 3 bases, and 5 bases lay outside the gene matches. Germline assignment: CDR1 LNHDA and CDR2 SQIVND (reference sequence). CDR3 length: 15 residues. The CDR3 coding sequence is TGTGCCAGTAGTATGGGGGGACAGGCAACAGATACGCAGTATTTT. Translated: CASSMGGQATDTQYF.

This clone is hyperexpanded within its sample. The chain carries TRBV6-1 and TRBJ2-7; 7 nucleotides match TRBD1. The junction had 12 bases not matched to a gene; V was cut back by 9 bases and J by 4 bases. Germline V lookup: CDR1 MNHNS, CDR2 SASEGT. The CDR3 consists of 14 residues. This chain's CDR3 is CARKATGAPYEQYV. The CDR3 DNA follows: TGTGCCAGAAAAGCTACAGGGGCACCTTACGAGCAGTACGTC.